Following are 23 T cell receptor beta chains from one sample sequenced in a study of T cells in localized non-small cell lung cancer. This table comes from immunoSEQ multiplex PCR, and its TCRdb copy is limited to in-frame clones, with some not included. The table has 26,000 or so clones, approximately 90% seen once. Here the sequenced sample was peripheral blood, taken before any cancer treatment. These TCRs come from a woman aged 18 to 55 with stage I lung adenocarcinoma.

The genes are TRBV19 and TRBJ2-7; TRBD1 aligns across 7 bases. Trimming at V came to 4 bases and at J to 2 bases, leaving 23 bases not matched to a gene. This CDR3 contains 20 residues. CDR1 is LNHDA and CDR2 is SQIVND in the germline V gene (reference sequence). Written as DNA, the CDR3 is TGTGCCAGTAGTAAACTAAATGACAGGGCTTTAAGACTCACCGCCTACGAGCAGTACTTC. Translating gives CASSKLNDRALRLTAYEQYF.

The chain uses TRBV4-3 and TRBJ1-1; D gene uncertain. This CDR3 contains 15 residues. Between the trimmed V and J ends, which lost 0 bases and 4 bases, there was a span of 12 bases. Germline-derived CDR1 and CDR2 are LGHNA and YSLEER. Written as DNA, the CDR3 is TGCGCCAGCAGCCAAGAGACCGGCCTTCGCACTGAAGCTTTCTTT. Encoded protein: CASSQETGLRTEAFF.

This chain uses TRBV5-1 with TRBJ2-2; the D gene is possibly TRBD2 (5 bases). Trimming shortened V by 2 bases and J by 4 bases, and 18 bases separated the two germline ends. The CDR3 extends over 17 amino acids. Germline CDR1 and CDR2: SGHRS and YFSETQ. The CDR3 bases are TGCGCCAGCAGCTTAGGGCTAAATGGAGCGGTCACCGGGGAGCTGTTTTTT. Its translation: CASSLGLNGAVTGELFF.

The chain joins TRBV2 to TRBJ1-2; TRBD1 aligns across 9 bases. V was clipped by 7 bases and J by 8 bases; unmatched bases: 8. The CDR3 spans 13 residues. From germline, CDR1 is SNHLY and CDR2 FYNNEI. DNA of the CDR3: TGTGCCAGCATTTTTCGGGACAGGGAGGGCTACACCTTC. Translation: CASIFRDREGYTF.

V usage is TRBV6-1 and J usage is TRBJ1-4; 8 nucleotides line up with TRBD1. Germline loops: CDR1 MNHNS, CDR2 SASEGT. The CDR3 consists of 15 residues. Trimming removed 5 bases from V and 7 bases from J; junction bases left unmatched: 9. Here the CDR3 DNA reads TGTGCCAGCAGTCTTAGGACAGGGCTCGGTGAAAAACTGTTTTTT. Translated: CASSLRTGLGEKLFF.

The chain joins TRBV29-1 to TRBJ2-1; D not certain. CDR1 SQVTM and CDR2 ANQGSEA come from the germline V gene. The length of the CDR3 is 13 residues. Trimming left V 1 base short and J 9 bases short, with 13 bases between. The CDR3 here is CSVEGEETLEQFF. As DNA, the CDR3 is TGCAGCGTTGAAGGTGAGGAGACCCTTGAGCAGTTCTTC.

The CDR3 reads CASSPQGQGSNQPQHF. In DNA form, the CDR3 reads TGTGCCAGTAGTCCGCAGGGACAGGGGAGCAATCAGCCCCAGCATTTT. V usage is TRBV19 and J usage is TRBJ1-5; 10 bases line up with TRBD1. V gave up 5 bases and J gave up 1 base; unmatched junction bases: 5. This CDR3 is built from 16 residues. Germline V gene sequence: CDR1 LNHDA, CDR2 SQIVND (reference sequence).

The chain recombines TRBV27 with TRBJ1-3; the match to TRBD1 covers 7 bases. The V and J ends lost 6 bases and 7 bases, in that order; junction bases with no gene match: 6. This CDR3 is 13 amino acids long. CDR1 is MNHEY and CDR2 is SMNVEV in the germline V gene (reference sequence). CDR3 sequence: CASRSTGSNTIYF. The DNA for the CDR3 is TGTGCCAGCAGGTCGACAGGGTCCAACACCATATATTTT.

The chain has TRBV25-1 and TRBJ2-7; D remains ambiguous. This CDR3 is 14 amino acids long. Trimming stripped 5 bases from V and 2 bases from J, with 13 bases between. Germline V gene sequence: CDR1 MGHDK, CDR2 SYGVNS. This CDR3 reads CASSTTGKTYEQYF. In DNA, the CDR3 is TGTGCCAGCAGTACCACTGGGAAAACCTACGAGCAGTACTTC.

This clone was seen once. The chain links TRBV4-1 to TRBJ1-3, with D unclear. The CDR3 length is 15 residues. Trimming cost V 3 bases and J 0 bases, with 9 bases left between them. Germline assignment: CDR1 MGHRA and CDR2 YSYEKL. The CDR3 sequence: CASSQAVASGNTIYF. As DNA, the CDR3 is TGCGCCAGCAGCCAGGCAGTCGCCTCTGGAAACACCATATATTTT.

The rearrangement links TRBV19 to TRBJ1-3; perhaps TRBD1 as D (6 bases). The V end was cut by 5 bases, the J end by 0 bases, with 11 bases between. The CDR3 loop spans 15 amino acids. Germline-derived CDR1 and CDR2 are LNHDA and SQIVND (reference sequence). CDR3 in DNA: TGTGCCAGTAGTTATGACAGGAGCTCTGGAAACACCATATATTTT. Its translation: CASSYDRSSGNTIYF.

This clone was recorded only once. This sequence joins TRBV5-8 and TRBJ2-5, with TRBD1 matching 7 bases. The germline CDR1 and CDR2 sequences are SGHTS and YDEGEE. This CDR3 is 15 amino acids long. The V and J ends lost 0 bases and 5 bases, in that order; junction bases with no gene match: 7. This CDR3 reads CASSLVDRDQETQYF. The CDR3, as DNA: TGTGCCAGCAGCTTGGTTGACAGGGATCAGGAGACCCAGTACTTC.

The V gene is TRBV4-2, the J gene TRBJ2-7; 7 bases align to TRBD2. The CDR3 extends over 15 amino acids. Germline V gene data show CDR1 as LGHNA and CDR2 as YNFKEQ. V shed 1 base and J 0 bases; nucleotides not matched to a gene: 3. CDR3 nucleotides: TGTGCCAGCAGCCAAGCAGCTAGCGGCTCCTACGAGCAGTACTTC. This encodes CASSQAASGSYEQYF.

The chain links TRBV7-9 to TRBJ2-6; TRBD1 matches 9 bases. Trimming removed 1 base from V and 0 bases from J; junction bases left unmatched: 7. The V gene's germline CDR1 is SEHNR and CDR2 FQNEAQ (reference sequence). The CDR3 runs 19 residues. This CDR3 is CASSLVKTGGNSGANVLTF. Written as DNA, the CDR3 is TGTGCCAGCAGCTTAGTCAAGACAGGGGGAAACTCTGGGGCCAACGTCCTGACTTTC.

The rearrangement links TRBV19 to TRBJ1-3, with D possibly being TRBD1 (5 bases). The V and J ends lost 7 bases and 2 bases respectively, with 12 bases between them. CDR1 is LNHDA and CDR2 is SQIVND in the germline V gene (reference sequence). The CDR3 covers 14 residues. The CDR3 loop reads CASTVQGTGNTIYF. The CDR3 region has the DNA TGTGCCAGTACCGTCCAGGGAACTGGAAACACCATATATTTT.

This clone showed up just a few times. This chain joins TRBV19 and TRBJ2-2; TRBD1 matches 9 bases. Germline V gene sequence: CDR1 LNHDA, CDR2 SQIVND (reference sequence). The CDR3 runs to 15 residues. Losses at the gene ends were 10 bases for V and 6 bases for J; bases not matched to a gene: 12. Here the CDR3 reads CATQPRDREAGELFF. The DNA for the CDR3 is TGTGCCACACAGCCTCGGGACAGGGAGGCCGGGGAGCTGTTTTTT.

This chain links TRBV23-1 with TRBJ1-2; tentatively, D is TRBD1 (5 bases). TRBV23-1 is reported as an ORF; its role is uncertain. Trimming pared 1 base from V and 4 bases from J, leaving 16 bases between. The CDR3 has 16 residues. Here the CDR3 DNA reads TGCGCCAGCAGTCAATTAAAGCCAGGGCGCCTCTATGGCTACACCTTC. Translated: CASSQLKPGRLYGYTF.

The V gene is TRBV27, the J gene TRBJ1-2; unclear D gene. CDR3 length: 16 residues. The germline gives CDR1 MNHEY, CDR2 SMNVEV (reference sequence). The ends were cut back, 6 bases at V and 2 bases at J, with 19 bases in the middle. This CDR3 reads CASRLRGGFSNYGYTF. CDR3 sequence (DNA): TGTGCCAGCAGACTTCGGGGAGGATTTTCGAACTATGGCTACACCTTC.

The CDR3 sequence is CASSKDRGNEKLFF. CDR3 coding DNA: TGCGCCAGCAGCAAGGACAGGGGGAATGAAAAACTGTTTTTT. The chain joins TRBV5-1 to TRBJ1-4, with 10 bases matching TRBD1. This CDR3 comprises 14 residues. After removal of 4 bases from V and 5 bases from J, the junction contained 2 bases not matched to a gene. The germline gives CDR1 SGHRS, CDR2 YFSETQ.

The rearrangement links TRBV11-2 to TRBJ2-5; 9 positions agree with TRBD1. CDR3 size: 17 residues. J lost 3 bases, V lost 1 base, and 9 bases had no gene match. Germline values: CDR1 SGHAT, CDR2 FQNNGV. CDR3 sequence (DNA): TGTGCCAGCAGCTTAGTACACATAGGACAGGGGAAAGAGACCCAGTACTTC. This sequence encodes CASSLVHIGQGKETQYF.

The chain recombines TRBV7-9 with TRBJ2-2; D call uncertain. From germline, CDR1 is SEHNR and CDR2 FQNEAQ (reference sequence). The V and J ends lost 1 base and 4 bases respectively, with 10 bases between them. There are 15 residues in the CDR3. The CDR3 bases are TGTGCCAGCAGCTTAGAGGGAATCGGCACCGGGGAGCTGTTTTTT. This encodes CASSLEGIGTGELFF. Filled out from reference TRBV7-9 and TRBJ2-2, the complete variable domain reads DTGVSQNPRHKITKRGQNVTFRCDPISEHNRLYWYRQTLGQGPEFLTYFQNEAQLEKSRLLSDRFSAERPKGSFSTLEIQRTEQGDSAMYLCASSLEGIGTGELFFGEGSRLTVL.

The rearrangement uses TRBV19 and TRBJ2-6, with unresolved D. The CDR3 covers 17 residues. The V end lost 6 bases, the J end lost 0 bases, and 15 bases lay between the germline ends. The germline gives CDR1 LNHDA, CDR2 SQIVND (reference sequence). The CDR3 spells CASSTSIVSSGANVLTF. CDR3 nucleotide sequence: TGTGCCAGTAGCACTTCGATCGTCTCCTCTGGGGCCAACGTCCTGACTTTC. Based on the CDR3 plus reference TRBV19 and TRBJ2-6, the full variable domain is DGGITQSPKYLFRKEGQNVTLSCEQNLNHDAMYWYRQDPGQGLRLIYYSQIVNDFQKGDIAEGYSVSREKKESFPLTVTSAQKNPTAFYLCASSTSIVSSGANVLTFGAGSRLTVL.

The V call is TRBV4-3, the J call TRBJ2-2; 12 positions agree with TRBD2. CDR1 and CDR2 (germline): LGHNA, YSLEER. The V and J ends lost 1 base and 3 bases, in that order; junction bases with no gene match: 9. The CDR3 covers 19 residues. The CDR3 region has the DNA TGCGCCAGCAGCCAAGCTGTCCCGGGACTAGCGGGTTACACCGGGGAGCTGTTTTTT. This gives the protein CASSQAVPGLAGYTGELFF.